This is a list of T cell receptor beta chains from one sample in a study of T cell repertoires in cytomegalovirus infection. From the reads, TCRdb called clonotypes with MiXCR, one entry per CDR3 protein. The profile shows a few hundred thousand distinct CDR3 sequences, approximately 15% of them singletons. Specimen: CD8+ T cells from PBMCs. These receptors were taken from a human donor in good health (CMV status not recorded). Some clones in this sample may be carry-over from other donors' samples. Both conserved end residues are part of each CDR3. Fields, in order: clone size, J gene, V gene, D gene, CDR3 protein, CDR3 DNA. A D gene is named only where the DNA matches it firmly. Clone size, where shown, is once, few, many, or a class for clones that have expanded.

size: .
J: TRBJ1-1
V: TRBV5-5
D: .
CDR3: CASSPGDRPEAFF
DNA: TGTGCCAGCAGCCCGGGAGACAGGCCTGAAGCTTTCTTT

size: few
J: TRBJ2-1
V: TRBV7-9
D: TRBD2
CDR3: CASSLRGGLVPSSYNEQFF
DNA: TGTGCCAGCAGCTTGAGGGGGGGACTAGTCCCTTCCTCCTACAATGAGCAGTTCTTC

size: many
J: TRBJ2-3
V: TRBV7-2
D: .
CDR3: CASTRTVDTQYF
DNA: TGTGCCAGCACCAGGACTGTAGATACGCAGTATTTT

size: .
J: TRBJ1-2
V: TRBV5-1
D: .
CDR3: CASSLEAPYGYTF
DNA: TGCGCCAGCAGCTTGGAGGCACCCTATGGCTACACCTTC

size: .
J: TRBJ1-1
V: TRBV19
D: .
CDR3: CASQERVSTEAFF
DNA: TGTGCCAGCCAAGAGCGGGTCAGCACTGAAGCTTTCTTT

size: .
J: TRBJ2-7
V: TRBV28
D: TRBD1
CDR3: CASSPGQGWYEQYF
DNA: TGTGCCAGCAGCCCCGGACAGGGGTGGTACGAGCAGTACTTC

size: .
J: TRBJ2-5
V: TRBV20-1
D: .
CDR3: CSAIDIQETQYF
DNA: TGCAGTGCTATTGACATTCAAGAGACCCAGTACTTC

size: many
J: TRBJ2-7
V: TRBV7-2
D: .
CDR3: CASGATPSYEQYF
DNA: TGTGCCAGCGGCGCCACTCCCTCCTACGAGCAGTACTTC

size: .
J: TRBJ2-2
V: TRBV20-1
D: .
CDR3: CSARAAGNTGELFF
DNA: TGCAGTGCTAGAGCGGCAGGGAACACCGGGGAGCTGTTTTTT

size: .
J: TRBJ2-1
V: TRBV20-1
D: TRBD2
CDR3: CSAGPERGGYERFF
DNA: TGCAGTGCTGGGCCTGAGCGGGGGGGCTATGAGCGGTTCTTC

size: .
J: TRBJ2-1
V: TRBV6-5
D: TRBD1
CDR3: CASSLIGGTGINEQFF
DNA: TGTGCCAGCAGCCTAATCGGCGGGACAGGTATCAATGAGCAGTTCTTC

size: many
J: TRBJ2-1
V: TRBV12-3/TRBV12-4
D: .
CDR3: CASSNADSSYNEQFF
DNA: TGTGCCAGCAGTAACGCTGACAGCTCCTACAATGAGCAGTTCTTC

size: many
J: TRBJ1-1
V: TRBV7-2
D: .
CDR3: CASSLDGWVNTEAFF
DNA: TGTGCCAGCAGCTTAGACGGGTGGGTGAACACTGAAGCTTTCTTT

size: many
J: TRBJ1-2
V: TRBV7-8
D: .
CDR3: CASSPELYYLNYGYTF
DNA: TGTGCCAGCAGCCCCGAGTTATACTACCTTAACTATGGCTACACCTTC

size: few
J: TRBJ1-2
V: TRBV27
D: .
CDR3: CASSLRGPSFYGYTF
DNA: TGTGCCAGCAGTTTACGAGGCCCGAGCTTCTATGGCTACACCTTC

size: many
J: TRBJ1-2
V: TRBV7-9
D: .
CDR3: CASSSLRVHYGYTF
DNA: TGTGCCAGCAGCTCGCTCAGGGTGCACTATGGCTACACCTTC

size: .
J: TRBJ1-2
V: TRBV4-1
D: .
CDR3: CASSQGRAGYTF
DNA: TGCGCCAGCAGCCAAGGCAGGGCCGGCTACACCTTC

size: .
J: TRBJ1-5
V: TRBV10-2
D: .
CDR3: CASSDPRRGSNQPQHF
DNA: TGCGCCAGCAGTGACCCGAGGAGGGGGAGCAATCAGCCCCAGCATTTT

size: few
J: TRBJ2-7
V: TRBV2
D: TRBD2
CDR3: CASRPPGGYEQYF
DNA: TGTGCCAGCAGACCCCCGGGGGGCTACGAGCAGTACTTC

size: few
J: TRBJ2-2
V: TRBV3-1
D: .
CDR3: CASSQDSRARRVTGELFF
DNA: TGTGCCAGCAGCCAAGATAGCAGGGCCCGCCGGGTCACCGGGGAGCTGTTTTTT

size: few
J: TRBJ1-1
V: TRBV4-1
D: .
CDR3: CASSQEGREAFF
DNA: TGTGCCAGCAGCCAAGAGGGGAGGGAAGCTTTCTTT

size: .
J: TRBJ2-2
V: TRBV7-4
D: TRBD2
CDR3: CASSLTSVTGELFF
DNA: TGTGCCAGCAGCCTAACTAGCGTCACCGGGGAGCTGTTTTTT

size: many
J: TRBJ2-7
V: TRBV7-2
D: .
CDR3: CASSLEATGFEQYF
DNA: TGTGCCAGCAGCTTAGAGGCGACGGGGTTCGAGCAGTACTTC

size: many
J: TRBJ1-6
V: TRBV4-3
D: TRBD1
CDR3: CASSQGDSPYNSPLHF
DNA: TGCGCCAGCAGCCAAGGGGACAGCCCGTATAATTCACCCCTCCACTTT

size: many
J: TRBJ2-3
V: TRBV7-8
D: .
CDR3: CASSLVRRDGDTQYF
DNA: TGTGCCAGCAGCCTTGTGAGGAGGGATGGAGATACGCAGTATTTT

size: .
J: TRBJ1-1
V: TRBV6-6
D: .
CDR3: CASSYSEGRTEAFF
DNA: TGTGCCAGCAGTTACTCGGAGGGAAGGACTGAAGCTTTCTTT

size: .
J: TRBJ1-3
V: TRBV19
D: TRBD1
CDR3: CASSRGTADEDTIYF
DNA: TGTGCCAGTAGTAGGGGGACAGCGGACGAGGACACCATATATTTT

size: .
J: TRBJ2-1
V: TRBV29-1
D: .
CDR3: CSVELSEQFF
DNA: TGCAGCGTTGAGCTCAGTGAGCAGTTCTTC